The next 28 T cell receptor beta chains were all read from a single sample in a study of OX40 agonist ivuxolimab in advanced cancers. Using immunoSEQ multiplex PCR, the repertoire was profiled, and TCRdb retains in-frame clones only, with some absent. Of roughly 56,000 clones in the sample, about 84% were seen once. This sample comprised CD4+ or CD8+ T cells sorted from blood, obtained in a trial of the OX40 agonist ivuxolimab. These receptors all stem from an adult with an advanced solid tumor such as melanoma, head and neck, liver or kidney cancer.

The chain employs TRBV18 and TRBJ2-7, with D hard to call. V dropped 2 bases and J dropped 5 bases, with 4 bases sitting between them. Germline lookup yields CDR1 KGHSH and CDR2 LQKENI. There are 11 residues in the CDR3. The CDR3 region is CASSPKDEQYF. The CDR3 nucleotides are TGTGCCAGCTCACCAAAGGACGAGCAGTACTTC.

The chain couples TRBV27 to TRBJ1-2; D remains ambiguous. The CDR3 is 15 amino acids. V lost 5 bases and J lost 1, with 14 bases in between. CDR1 and CDR2 from the germline V gene are MNHEY and SMNVEV (reference sequence). CDR3 sequence: CASSPHRANNYGYTF. CDR3 sequence (DNA): TGTGCCAGCAGTCCACATAGGGCAAATAACTATGGCTACACCTTC.

This chain links TRBV28 with TRBJ2-2; D gene uncertain. The CDR3 sequence is 12 residues long. Germline V lookup: CDR1 MDHEN, CDR2 SYDVKM. Trimming pared 5 bases from V and 4 bases from J, leaving 5 bases between. The CDR3 DNA sequence: TGTGCCAGCAGTGTCCGCACCGGGGAGCTGTTTTTT. Encoded protein: CASSVRTGELFF.

J is TRBJ2-3 and V is TRBV30; the D gene is possibly TRBD2 (6 bases). The V gene lost 2 bases and the J gene lost 6 bases, with 6 bases spanning the gap. The CDR3 consists of 11 residues. Germline V lookup: CDR1 GTSNPN, CDR2 SVGIG (reference sequence). CDR3 amino acids: CAWSRGDTQYF. DNA of the CDR3: TGTGCCTGGAGTCGGGGGGATACGCAGTATTTT.

The V and J genes are TRBV5-1 and TRBJ1-2; D ambiguous. CDR1 and CDR2 (germline): SGHRS, YFSETQ. With 7 bases removed from V and 0 bases from J, the gap between germline ends came to 13 bases. CDR3 size: 14 residues. CDR3 region: CASSALGTNYGYTF. CDR3 bases: TGCGCCAGCTCTGCCCTTGGGACTAACTATGGCTACACCTTC.

The chain carries TRBV5-8 and TRBJ2-7; D remains unclear. The CDR3 contains 14 residues. Per germline, CDR1 SGHTS and CDR2 YDEGEE. V was clipped by 2 bases and J by 0 bases, with 9 bases between them. CDR3 loop: CASSFSKGSYEQYF. The DNA of the CDR3 is TGTGCCAGCAGCTTTTCGAAAGGCTCCTACGAGCAGTACTTC.

J is TRBJ1-5 and V is TRBV6-6; D is ambiguous. Between the trimmed V and J ends, which lost 0 bases and 5 bases, there was a span of 5 bases. CDR3 length: 13 amino acids. Germline V gene lookup returns CDR1 MNHNY and CDR2 SVGAGI (reference sequence). CDR3 in DNA: TGTGCCAGCAGTTACTCCGGGGATCAGCCCCAGCATTTT. Translation: CASSYSGDQPQHF.

This clone was observed a handful of times. The chain combines TRBV11-3 with TRBJ2-7; 7 positions match TRBD1. Germline V CDR1 and CDR2: SGHNT, YENEEA. The CDR3 is 15 residues long. J was trimmed by 2 bases and V by 0 bases; bases with no gene match: 4. The CDR3 coding sequence is TGTGCCAGCAGCTTAGATACAGGGGACACCTACGAGCAGTACTTC. Translation gives CASSLDTGDTYEQYF.

The V gene is TRBV9, the J gene TRBJ1-4, with TRBD1 matching 8 bases. The CDR3 has 15 residues. Germline loops: CDR1 SGDLS, CDR2 YYNGEE. Unmatched junction bases numbered 10, after V lost 7 bases and J lost 5 bases. The CDR3 DNA reads as TGTGCCAGCGGGGGGCCAGGGGGCATCAATGAAAAACTGTTTTTT. This translates into CASGGPGGINEKLFF.

This rearrangement joins TRBV23-1 to TRBJ1-4; D not certain. TRBV23-1 is given ORF status, its function remaining uncertain. Trimming shortened V by 11 bases and J by 3 bases, and 19 bases separated the two germline ends. The length of the CDR3 is 15 residues. The CDR3 sequence is CASSRVGQANEKLFF. Here the CDR3 DNA reads TGCGCCTCATCCCGGGTCGGCCAGGCTAATGAAAAACTGTTTTTT.

CDR3: CAIRDSTNTGELFF. CDR3 DNA sequence: TGTGCCATCCGGGACAGCACGAACACCGGGGAGCTGTTTTTT. The rearrangement joins TRBV10-3 to TRBJ2-2; 7 bases agree with TRBD1. The CDR3 sequence is 14 residues long. Germline V gene sequence: CDR1 ENHRY, CDR2 SYGVKD. V dropped 8 bases and J dropped 0; count of bases not matched to a gene: 3.

CDR3 region: CASSYLGNEQFF. The CDR3 nucleotides read TGTGCCAGCAGTTACCTGGGGAATGAGCAGTTCTTC. The rearrangement links TRBV6-5 to TRBJ2-1; D uncertain. V shed 2 bases and J shed 7 bases, with 6 bases lying between them. CDR1 MNHEY and CDR2 SVGAGI come from the germline V gene. CDR3 size: 12 residues.

Only one count was recorded for this clone. The chain is built from TRBV7-8 and TRBJ2-5, with D possibly TRBD1 on 5 matching bases. The CDR3 is made up of 12 amino acids. Per the germline V gene, CDR1 is SGHVS and CDR2 is FQNEAQ. Trimming cost V 6 bases and J 0 bases, with 5 bases left between them. The DNA of the CDR3 is TGTGCCAGCAGGACAGACCAAGAGACCCAGTACTTC. Its protein is CASRTDQETQYF.

This clone was observed a few times. This CDR3 reads CASCRPSQHF. The CDR3 DNA reads as TGTGCCAGCTGTAGGCCGTCACAGCATTTT. The rearrangement links TRBV27 to TRBJ1-5; no clear D. Trimming shortened V by 8 bases and J by 13 bases, and 12 bases separated the two germline ends. CDR3 length equals 10 residues. From germline, CDR1 is MNHEY and CDR2 SMNVEV (reference sequence).

The V gene is TRBV2, the J gene TRBJ2-6, with D unclear. Germline CDR1 reads SNHLY; CDR2 reads FYNNEI. The CDR3 contains 12 residues. V lost 6 bases and J lost 2, with 2 bases in between. The CDR3 region is CASRAGANVLTF. DNA of the CDR3: TGTGCCAGCAGAGCTGGGGCCAACGTCCTGACTTTC.

This rearrangement joins TRBV2 to TRBJ2-7; 12 bases are a match to TRBD1. Germline CDR1 and CDR2: SNHLY and FYNNEI. V trimming: 4 bases; J trimming: 1 base; junction bases outside the gene matches: 11. There are 18 residues in the CDR3. The CDR3 DNA reads TGTGCCAGCAGTGGAGTCCCGGGACAGGGGGCCCTATCCTACGAGCAGTACTTC. Translated, it gives CASSGVPGQGALSYEQYF.

The chain recombines TRBV2 with TRBJ2-5; D is uncertain. Germline V gene data show CDR1 as SNHLY and CDR2 as FYNNEI. Trimming took 9 bases from V and 3 from J, leaving 8 bases between them. CDR3 length equals 11 residues. CDR3 sequence: CARSEEETQYF. Here the CDR3 DNA reads TGTGCCAGGAGCGAGGAAGAGACCCAGTACTTC.

The J gene is TRBJ2-7, the V gene TRBV6-1, with a possible D match to TRBD1 (6 bases). The V end was cut by 7 bases, the J end by 3 bases, with 13 bases between. Germline V lookup: CDR1 MNHNS, CDR2 SASEGT. The CDR3 has 13 residues. The chain's CDR3 is CASTLTGIYEQYF. CDR3 DNA sequence: TGTGCCAGCACTTTGACAGGAATCTACGAGCAGTACTTC.

The DNA of the CDR3 is TGTGCCAGCAGTTACTCGAAACCGCTCTCCGTATATTTT. It codes for CASSYSKPLSVYF. J is TRBJ1-3 and V is TRBV6-6; D gene uncertain. V lost 0 bases to trimming and J lost 14 bases, with 14 bases between them. The V gene's germline CDR1 is MNHNY and CDR2 SVGAGI (reference sequence). The CDR3 is 13 residues long.

V usage is TRBV19 and J usage is TRBJ1-5; D is ambiguous. Germline CDR1 reads LNHDA; CDR2 reads SQIVND (reference sequence). The V gene lost 5 bases and the J gene lost 0 bases, with 8 bases spanning the gap. CDR3 size: 14 residues. DNA of the CDR3: TGTGCCAGTAGTTCCGCAGGTAGCAATCAGCCCCAGCATTTT. Amino acids: CASSSAGSNQPQHF.

Comments on this clone: One junction end disagrees with the germline gene, perhaps due to a read error. This rearrangement joins TRBV7-7 to TRBJ2-3; TRBD2 agrees at 11 bases. CDR1 is SSHAT, CDR2 FNYEAQ, per germline (reference sequence). The CDR3 consists of 15 residues. The CDR3 DNA reads TGTGCTAGCAGCTTAGCGGGGGGGCAAGGAGATACGCAGTATTTT. Encoded protein: CASSLAGGQGDTQYF. Full variable domain (remainder filled in from reference TRBV7-7 and TRBJ2-3): GAGVSQSPRYKVTKRGQDVTLRCDPISSHATLYWYQQALGQGPEFLTYFNYEAQPDKSGLPSDRFSAERPEGSISTLTIQRTEQRDSAMYRCASSLAGGQGDTQYFGPGTRLTVL.

This clone showed up just a few times. The gene calls are TRBV6-5 and TRBJ1-4; 12 positions agree with TRBD1. V shed 8 bases, J shed 8 bases, and the junction held 6 bases outside the gene matches. The CDR3 has 14 amino acids. Germline CDR1 and CDR2: MNHEY and SVGAGI. The CDR3 sequence: CASGWDRGLEKLFF. CDR3 nucleotide sequence: TGTGCCAGCGGGTGGGACAGGGGGCTGGAAAAACTGTTTTTT.

The CDR3 DNA reads as TGTGCCAGCAGCCCTGGGGGCTACGAGCAGTACTTC. It codes for CASSPGGYEQYF. V usage is TRBV7-6 and J usage is TRBJ2-7; D may correspond to TRBD1 or TRBD2 (5 bases each). Germline-derived CDR1 and CDR2 are SGHVS and FNYEAQ. This CDR3 has 12 amino acids. Trimming left V 5 bases short and J 3 bases short, with 8 bases between.

The chain links TRBV7-3 to TRBJ2-7; possibly TRBD1 or TRBD2 for D (5 bases each). V lost 5 bases and J 3 bases, leaving 17 bases between the germline ends. The CDR3 consists of 15 residues. Germline lookup yields CDR1 SGHTA and CDR2 FQGTGA. The CDR3 loop is CASSQNSGTNYEQYF. CDR3 sequence (DNA): TGTGCCAGCAGCCAGAATTCCGGGACCAACTACGAGCAGTACTTC.

The gene calls are TRBV5-1 and TRBJ2-2, with D maybe TRBD2 (6 bases). The length of the CDR3 is 15 residues. Trimming shortened V by 6 bases and J by 3 bases, and 15 bases separated the two germline ends. Germline V CDR1 and CDR2: SGHRS, YFSETQ. As DNA, the CDR3 is TGCGCCAGCACCGCGCTCATAGCGGACACCGGGGAGCTGTTTTTT. Translated, it gives CASTALIADTGELFF.

This sequence joins TRBV5-6 and TRBJ1-5; TRBD1 might be the D (5 bases). The CDR3 runs to 12 residues. V shed 4 bases and J shed 4 bases, with 6 bases lying between them. Germline V gene lookup returns CDR1 SGHDT and CDR2 YYEEEE. CDR3 amino acids: CASSPGNQPQHF. The CDR3 coding sequence is TGTGCCAGCAGCCCAGGGAATCAGCCCCAGCATTTT.

The CDR3 nucleotides are TGTGCCAGCAGCGGTCCCGAGAGCGCAGATACGCAGTATTTT. Translated: CASSGPESADTQYF. The rearrangement joins TRBV11-1 to TRBJ2-3; no reliable D call. The CDR3 is made up of 14 amino acids. The ends were cut back, 5 bases at V and 4 bases at J, with 13 bases in the middle. The V gene's germline CDR1 is SGHAT and CDR2 FQDESV (reference sequence).

The chain combines TRBV19 with TRBJ1-3; D is possibly TRBD1 (6 bases). Trimming stripped 7 bases from V and 0 bases from J, with 19 bases between. The V gene's germline CDR1 is LNHDA and CDR2 SQIVND (reference sequence). This CDR3 contains 17 residues. The CDR3 protein is CASNLPGTGFSGNTIYF. DNA for the CDR3: TGTGCCAGTAACCTACCAGGAACAGGGTTCTCTGGAAACACCATATATTTT. Variable domain in full (rest from reference TRBV19 and TRBJ1-3): DGGITQSPKYLFRKEGQNVTLSCEQNLNHDAMYWYRQDPGQGLRLIYYSQIVNDFQKGDIAEGYSVSREKKESFPLTVTSAQKNPTAFYLCASNLPGTGFSGNTIYFGEGSWLTVV.